This TCR beta chain came from a study of regulatory T cells in long-lasting Graves disease (dated by TCRdb to the early 2020s). Notes on the research overall: Antithyroid drugs had been taken for less than 3 months by newly diagnosed Graves' disease patients. Persistent Graves' disease patients were compared with newly diagnosed Graves' disease patients by peripheral blood TCR sequencing and RNA sequencing. The study took place in China and was registered as a clinical trial. A total of roughly 33 samples were covered by TCR sequencing, comprising some 13 persistent and 20 or so newly diagnosed Graves' disease patients. The full study reports these points: More public clonotypes were shared among persistent patients (more than 2,500) than among newly diagnosed patients (roughly 1,000). Preferential use of TRBV28, TRBJ1-2 and TRBJ2-5 was observed in persistent disease, whereas TRBV20-1 and TRBJ2-1 were favored in newly diagnosed disease. Sequencing and analysis were restricted to the TCR beta chain. Only peripheral blood was studied, because thyroid tissue, the primary lesion, was inaccessible. Compared with newly diagnosed patients, patients with persistent Graves' disease had lower TCR Shannon entropy and fewer highly expanded clones, which suggests clonal expansion. As a limitation, the authors acknowledged that the small sample size may reduce accuracy.

The CDR3 covers 12 residues, taking in both the cysteine and the phenylalanine. Only the CDR3 DNA is retained, 36 bases long and in frame from the first base. The junction shows trimming of 3 bases on V and 7 bases on J, plus 9 bases between the germline ends. Based on the germline V gene, the CDR1 and CDR2 sequences are MGHRA and YSYEKL. The library came from multiplex PCR. Sequencing took place on an Illumina HiSeq 4000. CDR3 regions were amplified by Arm-PCR with iRepertoire HTBI primers to construct TCR beta libraries. PCR products were gel purified before sequencing. From the authors' description of their analysis: Across samples, about 63 TRBV and 14 TRBJ segments were identified and used for gene usage analysis of CDR3 amino acid clonotypes. COPE and FqMerger were used to merge filtered high-quality paired reads into contigs. BLAST was used to align contigs to IMGT TRBV, TRBD and TRBJ reference genes, with CDR3 defined following IMGT. Any clonotype with a frequency above 0.1% was counted as a highly expanded clone. Shannon entropy was used to measure repertoire diversity, and the Gini coefficient was used to measure V-J evenness. A clonotype was considered public if more than one individual shared it. TCRdb reprocessing: public reads trimmed at Q25 with fastp, clones called with MiXCR, in-frame beta chains kept. Identical CDR3 protein sequences are pooled into one entry, listed with their most common genes and DNA. The V and J calls reflect TCRdb's pipeline rather than the authors' work. This sample comprises 560,000 or so distinct CDR3 sequences, roughly 15% of them detected only once. The ten largest clones capture more than 10% of the sample.

The time point label, read with the paper, signifies: newly diagnosed GD, antithyroid drugs for less than 3 months. RNA was extracted from PBMCs in TRIzol for both TCR sequencing and RNA sequencing. Graves' disease was diagnosed according to American Thyroid Association guidelines. Patients for the study were recruited at an endocrinology department in Xi'an, China. From each patient, around 9.3 milliliters of peripheral blood was collected into an EDTA anticoagulant tube. PBMCs were isolated by Ficoll Paque Plus density gradient separation without further T cell sorting. An Agilent 2100 Bioanalyzer and agarose gel were used to check RNA quality, while a NanoDrop 2000 measured RNA concentration. With regard to this clonotype: The target of this receptor is not known. No base quality information exists; no much larger clone differs at one position.

These data are also associated with another study on T cells in Graves' hyperthyroidism and ophthalmopathy. The second study's paper adds: Stable Graves' hyperthyroidism was defined as the absence of progression to ophthalmopathy over 18 months of follow-up. The hyperthyroidism patients were between 18 and 65 years old and newly diagnosed, with a disease duration of less than 2 months. The study excluded patients with uncontrolled infections, other autoimmune diseases, pregnancy or lactation. Diagnoses were based on clinical symptoms, serum thyroxine and TRAb, thyroid ultrasound and orbital computed tomography. A first-round RT-PCR of the TCR CDR3 used the HTBI primer set with the Qiagen OneStep RT-PCR kit. Blood samples also contained most of the expanded thyroid clonotypes (frequency above 0.001), which suggests that blood repertoires may reflect thyroid immune responses. A 13 V-J signature model separated ophthalmopathy from stable hyperthyroidism, with just over 85% sensitivity and about 81% specificity in cross-validation and 80%/75% in testing. In validation, the model predicted progression to ophthalmopathy with approximately 70% sensitivity and approximately 78% specificity, a median of about 6.7 months before onset. TCR V-J signatures able to tell the groups apart were searched for in a discovery cohort of about a hundred patients, of whom over 40 had Graves' ophthalmopathy and under 65 had stable Graves' hyperthyroidism. Whether ophthalmopathy could be predicted prospectively was tested in an independent validation cohort made up of 18 hyperthyroidism patients plus 17 patients who later progressed to ophthalmopathy. The 90 to 100 discovery patients were randomly split 7:3 into training and test sets. In addition, the study compared T-cell repertoires in thyroid tissue and in blood from about 6 Graves' hyperthyroidism patients. Once sampling was done, hyperthyroidism patients were given methimazole at a starting dose of 30 mg daily, whereas ophthalmopathy patients were given high-dose intravenous methylprednisolone. Libraries were constructed in a second round of multiplex PCR, after which size selection and purification were carried out. Libraries were sequenced paired-end with 100 bp reads on an Illumina HiSeq2000. SOAPnuke was used to process the raw data, with reads discarded if the reads contained adapters or uncalled bases, had a mean Phred below 15, or lacked an exact constant-primer or identifier match. COPE v1.2.5 was used to merge high-quality paired reads, and clonotypes were defined as unique nucleotide sequences. Clonotypes were aligned to IMGT TRBV, TRBD and TRBJ reference segments using MiTCR v1.1. Analysis was restricted to V-J combinations with a frequency above 0.0001, which covered 99% to 99.2% of repertoires. The TCS score was defined as the ratio of F50 (clonal expansion) to E x V (chaos), calculated using BLOSUM62-based TCRdist between CDR3 peptides within each V-J. Welch's t-statistics and random forest reduced roughly 540 V-J features to roughly 13, which were used in a naive Bayes classifier (R e1071). No statistical method was used to fix the sample size in advance, and group allocation was not hidden from the investigators. According to the paper, TCR Vbeta CDR3 sequencing was carried out on some 130 peripheral blood samples, which came from approximately 41 ophthalmopathy, around 75 hyperthyroidism and approximately 17 progressor patients.

The source is a man aged 18 to 29 with Graves disease. Donor details come from another sample of the same person, matched by shared clones. Material: peripheral blood mononuclear cells (PBMCs), obtained at new diagnosis, from a patient treated with antithyroid drugs. The receptor chain draws on TRBV4-1 and TRBJ1-1, with no reliable assignment of the D segment. The DNA is as follows: TGCGCCAGCAGCCAGGGCCTCGGTGAAGCTTTCTTT. Its protein is CASSQGLGEAFF.